These 15 T cell receptor beta chains share one sample of origin, sequenced in a study of blood T cells in healthy people across ages. Using a J-beta primer mix together with a sample-barcoded 5' primer, a second PCR was run for roughly 6 to 12 cycles. TCRdb recomputed calls from the 5' RACE reads with MiXCR, one row per CDR3 protein. This table holds about 1,800,000 distinct CDR3 sequences, 28% found once. Sequenced sample: blood. The receptors here all came from a young woman in good health.

This clonotype has a count of ten or more. The chain joins TRBV11-2 to TRBJ2-5, with 7 bases lining up with TRBD2. The junction had 8 bases not matched to a gene; V was cut back by 5 bases and J by 2 bases. Germline loops: CDR1 SGHAT, CDR2 FQNNGV. The CDR3 runs 15 residues. Here the CDR3 DNA reads TGTGCCAGCAGCCAGTTCGGGGGGAGGCAAGAGACCCAGTACTTC. Translating it yields CASSQFGGRQETQYF.

The rearrangement joins TRBV11-2 to TRBJ2-2; D gene unclear. This CDR3 region has 14 residues. Germline V lookup: CDR1 SGHAT, CDR2 FQNNGV. Trimming pared 5 bases from V and 12 bases from J, leaving 19 bases between. The CDR3 protein is CASSQARGLGKLFF. CDR3 nucleotides: TGTGCCAGCAGCCAGGCGCGTGGGTTGGGGAAGCTGTTTTTT.

Ten or more counts support this clonotype. The gene calls are TRBV12-3 or TRBV12-4 and TRBJ2-7; D unresolved. This CDR3 is built from 13 residues. V was pared by 6 bases and J by 0 bases, with 9 bases between. The CDR3 DNA sequence: TGTGCCAGCAGGTACTCCACCTCCTACGAGCAGTACTTC. Translation: CASRYSTSYEQYF.

The table lists this clonotype with a few counts. V is TRBV29-1 and J is TRBJ2-1; 7 nucleotides agree with TRBD2. This CDR3 comprises 15 residues. With 3 bases clipped from V and 3 bases from J, the junction kept 8 bases outside the gene matches. Per the germline V gene, CDR1 is SQVTM and CDR2 is ANQGSEA. The CDR3 loop is CSVESGRLIYNEQFF. The CDR3 DNA follows: TGCAGCGTTGAGTCCGGGAGGCTTATCTACAATGAGCAGTTCTTC.

The rearrangement links TRBV11-2 to TRBJ2-3, with D possibly being TRBD2 (5 bases). This CDR3 is 13 amino acids long. Trimming stripped 4 bases from V and 5 bases from J, with 10 bases between. Germline V gene data show CDR1 as SGHAT and CDR2 as FQNNGV. The CDR3 reads CASSYSEEDTQYF. The CDR3 nucleotides read TGTGCCAGCAGCTATTCGGAGGAAGATACGCAGTATTTT.

In its sample, this clonotype was seen a few times. The chain employs TRBV29-1 and TRBJ1-4, with 8 bases lining up with TRBD1. This CDR3 region has 14 residues. Looked up from germline, CDR1 is SQVTM and CDR2 is ANQGSEA. J gave up 7 bases and V 3 bases, and 7 bases lay outside the gene matches. The CDR3 protein is CSVDAGTGSEKLFF. DNA of the CDR3: TGCAGCGTTGACGCCGGGACAGGATCTGAAAAACTGTTTTTT.

This clonotype showed up many times. The chain combines TRBV6-2 or TRBV6-3 with TRBJ1-1; maybe TRBD1 (6 bases). The V and J ends lost 4 bases and 5 bases respectively, with 14 bases between them. CDR3 length: 14 residues. Germline CDR1 reads MNHEY; CDR2 reads SVGEGT. The CDR3 sequence: CASSSQGSATEAFF. The CDR3 region has the DNA TGTGCCAGCAGTTCTCAGGGGTCGGCGACTGAAGCTTTCTTT.

The table lists this clonotype with many counts. The chain employs TRBV12-3 or TRBV12-4 and TRBJ2-7; D remains ambiguous. The CDR3 spans 14 residues. V shed 6 bases and J shed 3 bases, with 15 bases lying between them. Written as DNA, the CDR3 is TGTGCCAGCAGATTCGACAATCGCGGCTACGAGCAGTACTTC. Translation gives CASRFDNRGYEQYF.

There are a few counts of this clonotype. The chain links TRBV5-6 to TRBJ1-2; D remains ambiguous. This CDR3 comprises 12 residues. Germline CDR1 reads SGHDT; CDR2 reads YYEEEE. V was pared by 3 bases and J by 3 bases, with 6 bases between. CDR3 region: CASSSGHYGYTF. In DNA, the CDR3 is TGTGCCAGCAGCTCAGGACACTATGGCTACACCTTC.

The table lists this clonotype with a few counts. This sequence joins TRBV6-1 and TRBJ2-5, with D unresolved. In germline, CDR1 is MNHNS, CDR2 SASEGT. The V gene lost 3 bases and the J gene lost 1 base, with 9 bases spanning the gap. This CDR3 comprises 14 residues. CDR3 amino acids: CASSDFGPQETQYF. The DNA for the CDR3 is TGTGCCAGCAGTGATTTCGGTCCCCAAGAGACCCAGTACTTC.

Written as DNA, the CDR3 is TGTGCCAGCAGCTTAGCGACGGGTCAGCCCCAGCATTTT. This sequence encodes CASSLATGQPQHF. V gene TRBV7-2 combines with J gene TRBJ1-5; no clear D. Trimming cost V 0 bases and J 6 bases, with 6 bases left between them. Germline assignment: CDR1 SGHTA and CDR2 FQGNSA. The CDR3 contains 13 residues.

This clonotype was seen more than once but under ten times. V gene TRBV5-1 combines with J gene TRBJ1-6, with TRBD1 as a possible D gene (6 bases). Germline CDR1 reads SGHRS; CDR2 reads YFSETQ. This CDR3 is 15 amino acids long. V was clipped by 4 bases and J by 10 bases, with 18 bases between them. CDR3 bases: TGCGCCAGCAGCCCCGACAGGCCGGGTAACTCACCCCTCCACTTT. Encoded protein: CASSPDRPGNSPLHF.

Many counts were recorded for this clonotype. The V gene is TRBV28, the J gene TRBJ2-6, with no clear D. CDR3 length equals 17 residues. V was pared by 4 bases and J by 3 bases, with 16 bases between. Germline V gene lookup returns CDR1 MDHEN and CDR2 SYDVKM. CDR3 protein: CASSSRSVGFGANVLTF. The CDR3 bases are TGTGCCAGCAGTTCCCGCTCCGTTGGGTTTGGGGCCAACGTCCTGACTTTC.

This chain joins TRBV12-3 or TRBV12-4 and TRBJ2-3, with D perhaps TRBD1 (7 bases). This CDR3 is 16 amino acids long. Trimming removed 3 bases at V and 4 bases at J, with 17 bases between. The CDR3, as DNA: TGTGCCAGCAGTTTCAGGACAGGAGGGAACGCAGATACGCAGTATTTT. Encoded protein: CASSFRTGGNADTQYF.

The chain employs TRBV13 and TRBJ2-3; 9 nucleotides align to TRBD1. V was clipped by 5 bases and J by 0 bases; unmatched bases: 6. CDR1 and CDR2 (germline): PRHDT, FYEKMQ (reference sequence). The CDR3 spans 16 residues. Here the CDR3 reads CASSRDRGASTDTQYF. The CDR3 DNA follows: TGTGCCAGCAGCCGCGACAGGGGGGCCAGCACAGATACGCAGTATTTT.